This T cell receptor beta chain was profiled in a study of blood T cell repertoires in COVID-19. In the study overall: Researchers got acute and convalescent COVID-19 samples from the United States, Italy and Spain. T cells, B-cell-depleted T cells, or PBMCs supplied cDNA or gDNA.

The age range of participants was 18 to 89 years, with residence in about two dozen US areas. Participants were placed into cohorts based on the clinical history they reported. V gave up 3 bases and J gave up 5 bases; unmatched junction bases: 9. This CDR3 is 15 amino acids long. Germline CDR1 reads LGHNA; CDR2 reads YSLEER. Using immunoSEQ multiplex PCR, the repertoire was profiled, and TCRdb retains in-frame clones only, with some absent. The sample has 150,000 to 200,000 clones, around 73% seen once. This clone was seen more than once but under ten times. The TCR sequence derives from a woman between 50 and 59 years old who had recovered from COVID-19. Sequences were obtained from PBMCs or T cells enriched from blood (not recorded which). This chain uses TRBV4-3 with TRBJ1-1; 7 bases fit TRBD1. The CDR3 DNA is TGCGCCAGCAGCCATCACGGACAGGACGGGACTGAAGCTTTCTTT. Translation gives CASSHHGQDGTEAFF.